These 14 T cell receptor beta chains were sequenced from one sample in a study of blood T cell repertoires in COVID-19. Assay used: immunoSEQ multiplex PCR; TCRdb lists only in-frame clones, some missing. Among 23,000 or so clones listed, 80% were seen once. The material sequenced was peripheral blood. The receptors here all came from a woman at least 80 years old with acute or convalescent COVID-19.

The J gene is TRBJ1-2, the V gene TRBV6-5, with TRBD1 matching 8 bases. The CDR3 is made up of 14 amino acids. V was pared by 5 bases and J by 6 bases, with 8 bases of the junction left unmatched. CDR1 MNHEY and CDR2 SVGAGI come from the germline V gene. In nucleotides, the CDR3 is TGTGCCAGCAGTCCGCGGACAGGGTGGGATGGCTACACCTTC. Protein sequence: CASSPRTGWDGYTF.

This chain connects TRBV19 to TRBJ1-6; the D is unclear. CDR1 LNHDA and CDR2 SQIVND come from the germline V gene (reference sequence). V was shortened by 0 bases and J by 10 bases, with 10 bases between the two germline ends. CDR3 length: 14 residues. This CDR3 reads CASSIDLVGSPLHF. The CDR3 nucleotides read TGTGCCAGTAGTATAGATCTTGTGGGCTCACCCCTCCACTTT.

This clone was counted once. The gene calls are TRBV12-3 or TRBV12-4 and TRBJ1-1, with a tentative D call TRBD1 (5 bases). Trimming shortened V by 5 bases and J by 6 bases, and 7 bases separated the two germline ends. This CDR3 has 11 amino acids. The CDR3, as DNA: TGTGCCAGCAGTCGACAGCCTGAAGCTTTCTTT. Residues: CASSRQPEAFF.

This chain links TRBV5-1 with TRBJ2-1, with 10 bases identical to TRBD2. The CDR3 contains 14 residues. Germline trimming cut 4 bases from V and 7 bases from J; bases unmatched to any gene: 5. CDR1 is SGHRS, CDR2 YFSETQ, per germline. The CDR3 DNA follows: TGCGCCAGCAGCCCTACTAGCGGGACAAATGAGCAGTTCTTC. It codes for CASSPTSGTNEQFF.

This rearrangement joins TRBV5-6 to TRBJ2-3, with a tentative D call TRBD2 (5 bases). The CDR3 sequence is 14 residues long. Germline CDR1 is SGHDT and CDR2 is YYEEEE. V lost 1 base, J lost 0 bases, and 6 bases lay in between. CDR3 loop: CASSLSGSTDTQYF. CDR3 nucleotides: TGTGCCAGCAGCTTGTCGGGAAGCACAGATACGCAGTATTTT.

CDR3 nucleotide sequence: TGTGCCGCCTCAGGAGGGATACGAACTAATGAAAAACTGTTTTTT. This gives the protein CAASGGIRTNEKLFF. The chain combines TRBV28 with TRBJ1-4; D uncertain. CDR3 size: 15 residues. In germline, CDR1 is MDHEN, CDR2 SYDVKM. V was trimmed by 11 bases and J by 1 base, leaving 17 bases between them.

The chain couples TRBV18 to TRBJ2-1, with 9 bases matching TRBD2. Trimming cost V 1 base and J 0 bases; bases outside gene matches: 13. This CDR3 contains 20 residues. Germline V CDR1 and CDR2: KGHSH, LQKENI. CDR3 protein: CASSPQVGREGPSSYNEQFF. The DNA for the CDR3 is TGTGCCAGCTCACCACAGGTAGGGCGGGAGGGCCCGAGCTCCTACAATGAGCAGTTCTTC. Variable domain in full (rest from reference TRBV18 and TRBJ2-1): NAGVMQNPRHLVRRRGQEARLRCSPMKGHSHVYWYRQLPEEGLKFMVYLQKENIIDESGMPKERFSAEFPKEGPSILRIQQVVRGDSAAYFCASSPQVGREGPSSYNEQFFGPGTRLTVL.

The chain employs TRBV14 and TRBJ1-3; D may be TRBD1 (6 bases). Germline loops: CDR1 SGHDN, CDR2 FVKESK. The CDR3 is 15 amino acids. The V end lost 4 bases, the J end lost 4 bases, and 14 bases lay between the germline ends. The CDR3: CASSPRGQLGNTIYF. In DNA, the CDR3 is TGTGCCAGCAGCCCAAGGGGACAACTAGGAAACACCATATATTTT.

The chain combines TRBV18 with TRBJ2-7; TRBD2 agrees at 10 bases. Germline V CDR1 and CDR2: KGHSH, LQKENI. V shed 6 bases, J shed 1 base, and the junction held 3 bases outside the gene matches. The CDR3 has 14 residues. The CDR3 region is CASSRGLASYEQYF. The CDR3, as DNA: TGTGCCAGCTCGCGGGGACTAGCGTCCTACGAGCAGTACTTC.

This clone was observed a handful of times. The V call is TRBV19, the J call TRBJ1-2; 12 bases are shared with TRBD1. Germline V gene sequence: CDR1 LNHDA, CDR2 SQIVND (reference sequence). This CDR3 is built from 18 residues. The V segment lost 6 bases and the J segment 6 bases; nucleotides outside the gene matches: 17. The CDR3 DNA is TGTGCCAGTAGACCCCGGGGGGGACAGGGGGCGCTCGGAAATGGCTACACCTTC. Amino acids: CASRPRGGQGALGNGYTF.

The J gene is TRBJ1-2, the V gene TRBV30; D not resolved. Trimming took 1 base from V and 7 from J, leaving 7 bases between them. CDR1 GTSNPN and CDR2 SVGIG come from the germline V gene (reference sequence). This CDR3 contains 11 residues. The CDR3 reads CAWSDSFGYTF. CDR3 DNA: TGTGCCTGGAGTGACAGCTTTGGCTACACCTTC.

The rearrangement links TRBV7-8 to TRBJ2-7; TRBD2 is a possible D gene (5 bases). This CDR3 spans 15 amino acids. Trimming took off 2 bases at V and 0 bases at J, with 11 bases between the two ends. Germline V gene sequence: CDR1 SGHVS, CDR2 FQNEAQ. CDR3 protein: CASSLKLDYSYEQYF. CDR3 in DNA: TGTGCCAGCAGCTTAAAATTAGACTACTCCTACGAGCAGTACTTC.

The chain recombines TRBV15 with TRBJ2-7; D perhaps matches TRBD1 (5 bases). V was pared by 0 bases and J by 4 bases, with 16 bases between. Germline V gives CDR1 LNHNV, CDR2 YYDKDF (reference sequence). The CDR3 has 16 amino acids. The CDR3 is CATSRDQQGGNYEQYF. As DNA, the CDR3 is TGTGCCACCAGCAGAGATCAGCAGGGTGGAAATTACGAGCAGTACTTC. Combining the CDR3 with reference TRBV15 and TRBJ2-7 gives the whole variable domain DAMVIQNPRYQVTQFGKPVTLSCSQTLNHNVMYWYQQKSSQAPKLLFHYYDKDFNNEADTPDNFQSRRPNTSFCFLDIRSPGLGDTAMYLCATSRDQQGGNYEQYFGPGTRLTVT.

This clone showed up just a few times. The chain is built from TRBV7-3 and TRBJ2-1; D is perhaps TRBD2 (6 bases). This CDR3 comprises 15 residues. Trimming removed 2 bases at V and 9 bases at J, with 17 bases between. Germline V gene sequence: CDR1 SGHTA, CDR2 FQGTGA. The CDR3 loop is CASSLGRVSGSEQFF. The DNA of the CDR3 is TGTGCCAGCAGCTTAGGTCGGGTTAGCGGCAGTGAGCAGTTCTTC.